Detailed here is one T cell receptor beta chain. These data belong to a study of PD-1 blockade in mismatch repair-deficient tumors. The data were produced by immunoSEQ multiplex PCR, yet TCRdb's version contains in-frame clones alone and is incomplete. The sample lists just under 80,000 clones, about 82% occurring once. CDR3 length: 15 amino acids. V gave up 3 bases and J gave up 2 bases, with 13 bases separating them. Germline CDR1 reads SQVTM; CDR2 reads ANQGSEA. This sample comprised peripheral blood, obtained 44 weeks after starting pembrolizumab. This TCR was sampled from an adult with mismatch repair-deficient cancer. The chain is built from TRBV29-1 and TRBJ2-2; TRBD2 might be the D (6 bases). CDR3 nucleotides: TGCAGCGTTGAGGTTACGGGAGCCAACACCGGGGAGCTGTTTTTT. Translating gives CSVEVTGANTGELFF.